These 18 T cell receptor beta chains came from one sample sequenced in a study of response to subunit inactivated influenza vaccine. Each CDR3 protein is one row after TCRdb ran MiXCR on the RT-PCR reads. The sample carries around 540,000 distinct CDR3 sequences, approximately 10% recorded once. The material sequenced was PBMCs from blood, taken on the day of vaccination. These receptors all stem from a middle-aged man who received an inactivated influenza vaccine.

J is TRBJ2-2 and V is TRBV7-9; D uncertain. CDR3 length equals 13 residues. V lost 5 bases and J 6 bases, leaving 10 bases between the germline ends. Germline lookup yields CDR1 SEHNR and CDR2 FQNEAQ (reference sequence). Here the CDR3 reads CASSLDSAGELFF. The CDR3 DNA follows: TGTGCCAGCAGCCTAGACTCGGCCGGGGAGCTGTTTTTT.

This clonotype came up once. The gene calls are TRBV7-9 and TRBJ1-1; D is ambiguous. Trimming took 3 bases from V and 4 from J, leaving 9 bases between them. Germline CDR1 SEHNR, CDR2 FQNEAQ (reference sequence). This CDR3 has 13 residues. CDR3: CASSLDKGTEAFF. CDR3 coding DNA: TGTGCCAGCAGCTTGGATAAAGGCACTGAAGCTTTCTTT. The full variable domain, in which reference TRBV7-9 and TRBJ1-1 provide the parts outside the CDR3, is DTGVSQNPRHKITKRGQNVTFRCDPISEHNRLYWYRQTLGQGPEFLTYFQNEAQLEKSRLLSDRFSAERPKGSFSTLEIQRTEQGDSAMYLCASSLDKGTEAFFGQGTRLTVV.

This clonotype was counted between two and nine times. The chain is built from TRBV7-2 and TRBJ2-5; unclear D gene. There are 12 residues in the CDR3. Trimming left V 5 bases short and J 5 bases short, with 9 bases between. CDR1 is SGHTA and CDR2 is FQGNSA in the germline V gene. This CDR3 reads CASSEARETQYF. The CDR3 DNA is TGTGCCAGCAGCGAGGCAAGGGAGACCCAGTACTTC.

Regarding this clonotype: A junction boundary mismatches the germline segment, possibly from a read error. The chain combines TRBV7-2 with TRBJ2-3, with D possibly TRBD2 on 6 matching bases. CDR1 and CDR2 from the germline V gene are SGHTA and FQGNSA. The length of the CDR3 is 15 residues. The CDR3 DNA reads TGTGCCAGCACCTTATCGGCTAGCGGCACAGATACGCAGTATTTT. It yields the protein CASTLSASGTDTQYF.

This clonotype was recorded a few times. The chain combines TRBV3-1 with TRBJ2-7; either TRBD1 or TRBD2 may supply D (5 bases each). In germline, CDR1 is LGHDT, CDR2 YNNKEL (reference sequence). The CDR3 contains 15 residues. Trimming cost V 5 bases and J 0 bases, with 14 bases left between them. The CDR3 spells CASSSYPGSSYEQYF. As DNA, the CDR3 is TGTGCCAGCAGCTCGTACCCAGGGAGCTCCTACGAGCAGTACTTC.

This clonotype was recorded at least ten times. The chain carries TRBV4-2 and TRBJ2-3; D gene unclear. The CDR3 totals 15 residues. Trimming removed 4 bases at V and 4 bases at J, with 15 bases between. Germline V CDR1 and CDR2: LGHNA, YNFKEQ. DNA for the CDR3: TGTGCCAGCAGCCGATCTGGCGGTGGGGCAGATACGCAGTATTTT. It specifies CASSRSGGGADTQYF.

CDR3 DNA sequence: TGTGCCAGCAGTTCCCCGCCCCTCGAATACGAGCAGTACTTC. This translates into CASSSPPLEYEQYF. The rearrangement joins TRBV28 to TRBJ2-7; D not certain. CDR1 is MDHEN, CDR2 SYDVKM, per germline. CDR3 length: 14 amino acids. Trimming removed 4 bases from V and 4 bases from J, with 14 bases in between.

The chain combines TRBV12-3 or TRBV12-4 with TRBJ2-1, with D hard to call. The CDR3 totals 13 residues. The V end was cut by 5 bases, the J end by 10 bases, with 15 bases between. The CDR3 bases are TGTGCCAGCAGTCCCAAGGTCCACACGGAGCAGTTCTTC. Its protein product is CASSPKVHTEQFF.

The rearrangement joins TRBV27 to TRBJ2-7, with D possibly being TRBD1 or TRBD2 (5 bases each). CDR1 and CDR2 (germline): MNHEY, SMNVEV (reference sequence). The CDR3 sequence is 15 residues long. Trimming left V 6 bases short and J 5 bases short, with 20 bases between. The CDR3: CASSNSAGAHNEQYF. Written as DNA, the CDR3 is TGTGCCAGCAGCAACTCGGCCGGGGCCCACAACGAGCAGTACTTC.

The V and J genes are TRBV5-1 and TRBJ2-5; D possibly corresponds to TRBD1 (6 bases). There are 15 residues in the CDR3. The germline CDR1 and CDR2 sequences are SGHRS and YFSETQ. Trimming took 0 bases from V and 2 from J, leaving 11 bases between them. The chain's CDR3 is CASSLAGTPQETQYF. The CDR3 DNA reads TGCGCCAGCAGCTTGGCCGGGACACCACAAGAGACCCAGTACTTC. The whole variable domain, remainder taken from reference TRBV5-1 and TRBJ2-5, is KAGVTQTPRYLIKTRGQQVTLSCSPISGHRSVSWYQQTPGQGLQFLFEYFSETQRNKGNFPGRFSGRQFSNSRSEMNVSTLELGDSALYLCASSLAGTPQETQYFGPGTRLLVL.

This clonotype came up a few times. This chain uses TRBV28 with TRBJ2-3; the D is unclear. V dropped 4 bases and J dropped 2 bases, with 10 bases sitting between them. Germline V gene lookup returns CDR1 MDHEN and CDR2 SYDVKM. This CDR3 spans 14 amino acids. CDR3 region: CASSSRTDTDTQYF. Written as DNA, the CDR3 is TGTGCCAGCAGTTCAAGGACGGACACAGATACGCAGTATTTT. Supplemented by reference TRBV28 and TRBJ2-3, the full variable domain reads DVKVTQSSRYLVKRTGEKVFLECVQDMDHENMFWYRQDPGLGLRLIYFSYDVKMKEKGDIPEGYSVSREKKERFSLILESASTNQTSMYLCASSSRTDTDTQYFGPGTRLTVL.

This clonotype was seen a few times. V is TRBV12-3 or TRBV12-4 and J is TRBJ2-1, with TRBD2 matching over 12 bases. Trimming removed 4 bases from V and 10 bases from J; junction bases left unmatched: 17. The CDR3 contains 18 residues. CDR3: CASSSPRLAGDNYWEQFF. The CDR3 DNA sequence: TGTGCCAGCAGTTCACCCAGACTAGCGGGGGACAACTACTGGGAGCAGTTCTTC.

This clonotype occurred many times. This chain joins TRBV13 and TRBJ2-7, with D possibly TRBD2 on 5 matching bases. The CDR3 has 15 amino acids. Germline CDR1 reads PRHDT; CDR2 reads FYEKMQ (reference sequence). The V and J ends lost 4 bases and 2 bases respectively, with 15 bases between them. The CDR3, as DNA: TGTGCCAGCAGCTCGAGCGGAAGTGGGGCCTACGAGCAGTACTTC. It translates to CASSSSGSGAYEQYF.

The genes are TRBV20-1 and TRBJ2-2; 10 bases are shared with TRBD1. The length of the CDR3 is 15 residues. The ends lost 2 bases at V and 6 bases at J; junction bases unmatched: 6. Looked up from germline, CDR1 is DFQATT and CDR2 is SNEGSKA (reference sequence). CDR3: CSARPGQGNPGELFF. The CDR3 DNA reads as TGCAGTGCTAGACCGGGACAGGGGAATCCCGGGGAGCTGTTTTTT.

This clonotype was seen ten or more times. The chain joins TRBV5-1 to TRBJ1-1; 7 nucleotides match TRBD1. V trimming: 0 bases; J trimming: 4 bases; junction bases outside the gene matches: 6. Germline CDR1 and CDR2: SGHRS and YFSETQ. This CDR3 region has 15 residues. The CDR3 DNA reads as TGCGCCAGCAGCTTGGCCTACAGGGGCGGCACTGAAGCTTTCTTT. This translates into CASSLAYRGGTEAFF.

The rearrangement uses TRBV29-1 and TRBJ2-7, with no clear D. Between the trimmed V and J ends, which lost 4 bases and 0 bases, there was a span of 4 bases. Germline loops: CDR1 SQVTM, CDR2 ANQGSEA. This CDR3 has 11 amino acids. The CDR3 coding sequence is TGCAGCGTTGCTAACTCCTACGAGCAGTACTTC. As protein: CSVANSYEQYF.

V and J are TRBV19 and TRBJ2-7, with D perhaps given as TRBD1 or TRBD2 (5 bases each). Trimming removed 6 bases from V and 0 bases from J, with 21 bases in between. This CDR3 comprises 17 residues. Germline assignment: CDR1 LNHDA and CDR2 SQIVND (reference sequence). CDR3 sequence reads: CASRPSSGTSSSYEQYF. For the CDR3, the DNA is TGTGCCAGTAGGCCAAGTTCCGGGACGTCGAGCTCCTACGAGCAGTACTTC. The variable domain in full, with the rest retrieved from reference TRBV19 and TRBJ2-7, is DGGITQSPKYLFRKEGQNVTLSCEQNLNHDAMYWYRQDPGQGLRLIYYSQIVNDFQKGDIAEGYSVSREKKESFPLTVTSAQKNPTAFYLCASRPSSGTSSSYEQYFGPGTRLTVT.

This clonotype was recorded at least ten times. This chain connects TRBV5-1 to TRBJ2-3; TRBD2 matches 11 bases. CDR1 is SGHRS and CDR2 is YFSETQ in the germline V gene. After removal of 4 bases from V and 0 bases from J, the junction contained 13 bases not matched to a gene. The CDR3 length is 19 residues. CDR3 sequence: CASSSGAILAGDSTDTQYF. CDR3 sequence (DNA): TGCGCCAGCAGCAGCGGGGCGATACTAGCGGGGGACAGCACAGATACGCAGTATTTT.